Listed here are 24 T cell receptor beta chains from one sample, sequenced in a study of T cell repertoires in cytomegalovirus infection. TCRdb fed the reads into MiXCR, producing one record per CDR3 protein. The top ten hold 10% to 15% of the sample, which has 300,000 or so distinct CDR3 sequences, 25% seen once. Their antigens remain unidentified. The sample here was cultured PBMCs, taken from culture after CMV antigen stimulation. These receptors were taken from a human donor in good health (CMV status not recorded). Some clones in this sample may be carry-over from other donors' samples.

In its sample, this clonotype was seen a few times. The rearrangement joins TRBV7-9 to TRBJ2-3, with 7 bases lining up with TRBD2. Germline V CDR1 and CDR2: SEHNR, FQNEAQ (reference sequence). This CDR3 region has 16 residues. V shed 5 bases, J shed 0 bases, and the junction held 8 bases outside the gene matches. CDR3 region: CASSPLGRGSTDTQYF. In DNA form, the CDR3 reads TGTGCCAGCAGCCCCCTGGGGAGGGGAAGCACAGATACGCAGTATTTT. Together with reference TRBV7-9 and TRBJ2-3, the CDR3 gives the full variable domain: DTGVSQNPRHKITKRGQNVTFRCDPISEHNRLYWYRQTLGQGPEFLTYFQNEAQLEKSRLLSDRFSAERPKGSFSTLEIQRTEQGDSAMYLCASSPLGRGSTDTQYFGPGTRLTVL.

This clonotype occurred many times. The chain uses TRBV12-3 or TRBV12-4 and TRBJ1-2; tentative D call: TRBD1 (5 bases). The V and J ends lost 5 bases and 5 bases respectively, with 18 bases between them. The CDR3 length is 15 residues. In DNA form, the CDR3 reads TGTGCCAGCAGTAGGGAGGGGATTGTCGTTTATGGCTACACCTTC. Encoded protein: CASSREGIVVYGYTF.

V usage is TRBV2 and J usage is TRBJ1-5, with 8 bases that match TRBD1. This CDR3 is 15 amino acids long. Germline assignment: CDR1 SNHLY and CDR2 FYNNEI. The ends lost 6 bases at V and 3 bases at J; junction bases unmatched: 7. The CDR3 nucleotides read TGTGCCAGCAGGACCGGACAGGGTTCCAATCAGCCCCAGCATTTT. It specifies CASRTGQGSNQPQHF.

This clonotype was observed at least ten times. The chain combines TRBV4-1 with TRBJ2-3, with 10 bases aligning to TRBD2. Germline CDR1 is MGHRA and CDR2 is YSYEKL. The CDR3 has 16 amino acids. With 3 bases clipped from V and 3 bases from J, the junction kept 6 bases outside the gene matches. CDR3 in DNA: TGCGCCAGCAGCCAGCGCCTAGCGGGAGAAACAGATACGCAGTATTTT. Protein: CASSQRLAGETDTQYF.

The V and J genes are TRBV29-1 and TRBJ1-2; D perhaps matches TRBD1 (6 bases). CDR1 is SQVTM and CDR2 is ANQGSEA in the germline V gene. The CDR3 runs 12 residues. Trimming removed 5 bases at V and 2 bases at J, with 9 bases between. CDR3 DNA: TGCAGCGTTACAGGGATGAACTATGGCTACACCTTC. Translating it yields CSVTGMNYGYTF.

This clonotype turned up a few times. This chain joins TRBV7-2 and TRBJ2-7; tentatively, D is TRBD1 (5 bases). The CDR3 is 13 residues long. The V and J ends lost 2 bases and 6 bases respectively, with 11 bases between them. Looked up from germline, CDR1 is SGHTA and CDR2 is FQGNSA. The CDR3 nucleotides read TGTGCCAGCAGCTTAATTGGGGCCGCCGAGCAGTACGTC. Its protein is CASSLIGAAEQYV.

This clonotype came up a few times. This rearrangement joins TRBV20-1 to TRBJ2-1, with 11 bases aligning to TRBD2. CDR3 size: 14 residues. Unmatched junction bases numbered 3, after V lost 1 base and J lost 7 bases. Germline CDR1 and CDR2: DFQATT and SNEGSKA (reference sequence). CDR3 amino acids: CSARVGTSGNEQFF. The CDR3, as DNA: TGCAGTGCTAGAGTGGGGACTAGCGGTAATGAGCAGTTCTTC.

This clonotype was detected a few times. The chain is built from TRBV10-3 and TRBJ2-6; D gene ambiguous. This CDR3 spans 14 amino acids. Trimming pared 3 bases from V and 2 bases from J, leaving 5 bases between. Germline loops: CDR1 ENHRY, CDR2 SYGVKD. CDR3: CAISDPAGANVLTF. The CDR3 nucleotides are TGTGCCATCAGTGATCCTGCTGGGGCCAACGTCCTGACTTTC.

The chain's CDR3 is CASSEKRGSYNEQFF. The CDR3 DNA reads TGTGCCAGCAGTGAAAAGCGGGGATCCTACAATGAGCAGTTCTTC. This chain connects TRBV6-1 to TRBJ2-1, with 7 bases that match TRBD2. The J segment lost 1 base and the V segment lost 2 bases, leaving 2 bases of the junction unmatched. The V gene's germline CDR1 is MNHNS and CDR2 SASEGT. This CDR3 contains 15 residues.

The chain carries TRBV5-5 and TRBJ1-5, with TRBD1 matching 7 bases. Germline-derived CDR1 and CDR2 are SGHKS and YYEKEE (reference sequence). The CDR3 covers 14 residues. Trimming took 4 bases from V and 12 from J; bases not matched to a gene: 13. CDR3 coding DNA: TGTGCCAGCAGCCGCTCCGGGACAGACTTACACCAGCATTTT. It codes for CASSRSGTDLHQHF.

CDR3 loop: CASSIHTPSTDTQYF. CDR3 bases: TGTGCCAGTAGTATCCACACCCCTAGCACAGATACGCAGTATTTT. This sequence joins TRBV19 and TRBJ2-3; unclear D gene. Germline CDR1 LNHDA, CDR2 SQIVND (reference sequence). V dropped 3 bases and J dropped 0 bases, with 10 bases sitting between them. This CDR3 spans 15 amino acids.

This clonotype was found many times. The V gene is TRBV6-1, the J gene TRBJ1-1; maybe TRBD1 (5 bases). Germline CDR1 is MNHNS and CDR2 is SASEGT. This CDR3 contains 14 residues. V lost 9 bases to trimming and J lost 5 bases, with 19 bases between them. The DNA of the CDR3 is TGTGCCAGTTCCCTCTACCCAGGGTATACTGAAGCTTTCTTT. Its translation: CASSLYPGYTEAFF.

This chain joins TRBV19 and TRBJ1-2; D is ambiguous. Trimming shortened V by 3 bases and J by 2 bases, and 7 bases separated the two germline ends. Germline-derived CDR1 and CDR2 are LNHDA and SQIVND (reference sequence). The CDR3 consists of 13 residues. The CDR3 region is CASSMTGNYGYTF. The DNA of the CDR3 is TGTGCCAGTAGTATGACCGGGAACTATGGCTACACCTTC.

The chain employs TRBV7-2 and TRBJ1-5, with 8 bases identical to TRBD1. Trimming cost V 3 bases and J 1 base; bases outside gene matches: 2. The CDR3 contains 15 residues. CDR1 and CDR2 (germline): SGHTA, FQGNSA. Here the CDR3 reads CASSFQGASNQPQHF. In DNA, the CDR3 is TGTGCCAGCAGCTTCCAGGGGGCCAGCAATCAGCCCCAGCATTTT.

This clonotype was detected a few times. The chain carries TRBV12-3 or TRBV12-4 and TRBJ1-1; D is perhaps TRBD1 (5 bases). The CDR3 contains 16 residues. Between the trimmed V and J ends, which lost 3 bases and 6 bases, there was a span of 20 bases. CDR3: CASSFDRFAGRSEAFF. The DNA of the CDR3 is TGTGCCAGCAGTTTCGATCGCTTTGCAGGGCGGTCTGAAGCTTTCTTT.

At least ten counts were recorded for this clonotype. The V and J genes are TRBV7-2 and TRBJ2-1; 11 bases agree with TRBD2. Germline-derived CDR1 and CDR2 are SGHTA and FQGNSA. V dropped 4 bases and J dropped 2; count of bases not matched to a gene: 10. The CDR3 contains 18 residues. CDR3 DNA sequence: TGTGCCAGCAGCTATGGGACTAGCGGTACTACTACCTACAATGAGCAGTTCTTC. Amino acid sequence: CASSYGTSGTTTYNEQFF.

This clonotype showed up just a few times. The rearrangement uses TRBV5-6 and TRBJ2-1; TRBD1 aligns across 8 bases. CDR1 is SGHDT and CDR2 is YYEEEE in the germline V gene. Germline trimming cut 10 bases from V and 4 bases from J; bases unmatched to any gene: 7. The CDR3 is 13 amino acids. CDR3 DNA: TGTGCCTGCCGGGACAGGTTTTACAATGAGCAGTTCTTC. Translation gives CACRDRFYNEQFF.

The chain is built from TRBV5-6 and TRBJ2-7; 11 positions match TRBD2. The CDR3 consists of 17 residues. V was pared by 4 bases and J by 2 bases, with 11 bases of the junction left unmatched. Germline V gene data show CDR1 as SGHDT and CDR2 as YYEEEE. The CDR3 protein is CASSNLWASGRTYEQYF. The CDR3 bases are TGTGCCAGCAGCAATCTCTGGGCTAGCGGGAGGACCTACGAGCAGTACTTC.

This clonotype was detected ten times or more. The chain is built from TRBV7-2 and TRBJ1-4; D remains ambiguous. Germline lookup yields CDR1 SGHTA and CDR2 FQGNSA. The CDR3 spans 14 residues. The germline V and J ends were trimmed by 1 base and 4 bases, with 7 bases remaining between them. The CDR3 region has the DNA TGTGCCAGCAGCTTAGGTAGTTTTAATGAAAAACTGTTTTTT. This encodes CASSLGSFNEKLFF.

The V and J genes are TRBV7-9 and TRBJ1-5; no reliable D call. Between the trimmed V and J ends, which lost 5 bases and 5 bases, there was a span of 7 bases. CDR1 and CDR2 (germline): SEHNR, FQNEAQ (reference sequence). The CDR3 is 12 residues long. Here the CDR3 DNA reads TGTGCCAGCAGCCTCAGTCATCAGCCCCAGCATTTT. Translation: CASSLSHQPQHF.

This clonotype was seen repeatedly, ten times or more. This chain joins TRBV27 and TRBJ2-2; D call uncertain. Trimming pared 5 bases from V and 1 base from J, leaving 5 bases between. The germline V gene has CDR1 MNHEY and CDR2 SMNVEV (reference sequence). The CDR3 covers 13 residues. The CDR3 nucleotides read TGTGCCAGCAGTCGATGGAACACCGGGGAGCTGTTTTTT. This translates into CASSRWNTGELFF.

The rearrangement links TRBV20-1 to TRBJ2-5; 7 bases align to TRBD2. Trimming cost V 1 base and J 0 bases; bases outside gene matches: 14. Germline V lookup: CDR1 DFQATT, CDR2 SNEGSKA (reference sequence). The CDR3 has 18 residues. The CDR3 reads CSARVGSGTAENQETQYF. The CDR3 DNA sequence: TGCAGTGCTAGAGTGGGCAGCGGGACGGCGGAAAACCAAGAGACCCAGTACTTC.

This chain joins TRBV3-1 and TRBJ2-7; TRBD2 might be the D (5 bases). Germline CDR1 reads LGHDT; CDR2 reads YNNKEL (reference sequence). The V end was cut by 4 bases, the J end by 5 bases, with 12 bases between. This CDR3 comprises 13 residues. The CDR3, as DNA: TGTGCCAGCAGCCGTACAGCCGGGAACGAGCAGTACTTC. This encodes CASSRTAGNEQYF.

This clonotype was seen many times. The chain employs TRBV12-3 or TRBV12-4 and TRBJ2-6; D gene uncertain. V lost 6 bases, J lost 2 bases, and 8 bases lay in between. CDR3 length: 14 amino acids. CDR3 nucleotide sequence: TGTGCCAGCAGGGGCTCGGCTGGGGCCAACGTCCTGACTTTC. It translates to CASRGSAGANVLTF.